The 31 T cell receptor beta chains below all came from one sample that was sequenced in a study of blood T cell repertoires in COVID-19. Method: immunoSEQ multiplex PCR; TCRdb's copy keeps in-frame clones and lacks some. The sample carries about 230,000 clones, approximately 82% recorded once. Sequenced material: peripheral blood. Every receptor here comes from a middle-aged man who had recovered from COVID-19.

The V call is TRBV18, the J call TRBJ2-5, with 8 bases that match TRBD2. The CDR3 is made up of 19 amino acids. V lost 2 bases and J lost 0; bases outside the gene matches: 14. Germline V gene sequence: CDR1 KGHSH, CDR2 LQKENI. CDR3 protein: CASSPFISGREGNQETQYF. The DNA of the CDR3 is TGTGCCAGCTCACCATTTATATCCGGACGGGAGGGAAACCAAGAGACCCAGTACTTC.

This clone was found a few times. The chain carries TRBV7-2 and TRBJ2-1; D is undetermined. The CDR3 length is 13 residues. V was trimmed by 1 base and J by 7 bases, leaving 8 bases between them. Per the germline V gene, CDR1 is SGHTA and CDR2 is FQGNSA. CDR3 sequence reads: CASSLEIANEQFF. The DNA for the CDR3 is TGTGCCAGCAGCTTAGAGATAGCAAATGAGCAGTTCTTC.

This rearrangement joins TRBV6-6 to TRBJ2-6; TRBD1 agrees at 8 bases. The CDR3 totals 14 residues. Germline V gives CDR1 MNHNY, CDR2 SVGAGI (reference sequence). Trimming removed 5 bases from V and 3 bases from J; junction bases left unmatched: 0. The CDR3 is CASSTGGGANVLTF. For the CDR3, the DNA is TGTGCCAGCAGTACAGGGGGTGGGGCCAACGTCCTGACTTTC.

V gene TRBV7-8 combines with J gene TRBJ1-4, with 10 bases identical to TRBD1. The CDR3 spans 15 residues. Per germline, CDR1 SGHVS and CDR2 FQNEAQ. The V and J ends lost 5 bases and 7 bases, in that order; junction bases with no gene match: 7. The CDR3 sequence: CASSRAGTGVEKLFF. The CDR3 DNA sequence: TGTGCCAGCAGCCGAGCCGGGACAGGGGTTGAAAAACTGTTTTTT.

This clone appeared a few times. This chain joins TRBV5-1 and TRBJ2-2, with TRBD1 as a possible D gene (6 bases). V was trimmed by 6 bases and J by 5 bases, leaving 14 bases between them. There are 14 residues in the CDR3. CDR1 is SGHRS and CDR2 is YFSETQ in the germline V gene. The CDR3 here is CASKLQTGTGELFF. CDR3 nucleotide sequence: TGCGCCAGCAAATTACAAACAGGGACCGGGGAGCTGTTTTTT.

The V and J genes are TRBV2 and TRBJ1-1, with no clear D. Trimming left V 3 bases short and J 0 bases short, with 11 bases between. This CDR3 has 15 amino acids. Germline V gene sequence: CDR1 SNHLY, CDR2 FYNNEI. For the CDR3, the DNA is TGTGCCAGCAGTGATAGTAGTACAGTGAACACTGAAGCTTTCTTT. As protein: CASSDSSTVNTEAFF.

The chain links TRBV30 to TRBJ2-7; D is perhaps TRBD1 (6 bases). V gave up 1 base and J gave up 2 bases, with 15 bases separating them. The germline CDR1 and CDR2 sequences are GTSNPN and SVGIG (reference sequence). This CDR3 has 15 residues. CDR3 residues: CAWSAFTGRAYEQYF. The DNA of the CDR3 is TGTGCCTGGAGTGCCTTCACAGGGAGAGCCTACGAGCAGTACTTC. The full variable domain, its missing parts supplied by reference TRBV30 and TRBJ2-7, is SQTIHQWPATLVQPVGSPLSLECTVEGTSNPNLYWYRQAAGRGLQLLFYSVGIGQISSEVPQNLSASRPQDRQFILSSKKLLLSDSGFYLCAWSAFTGRAYEQYFGPGTRLTVT.

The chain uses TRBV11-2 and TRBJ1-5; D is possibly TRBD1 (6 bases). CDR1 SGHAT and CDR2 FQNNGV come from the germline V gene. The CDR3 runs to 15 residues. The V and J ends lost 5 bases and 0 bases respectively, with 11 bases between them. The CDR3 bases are TGTGCCAGCAGCCTACAGGGATATAGCAATCAGCCCCAGCATTTT. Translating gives CASSLQGYSNQPQHF.

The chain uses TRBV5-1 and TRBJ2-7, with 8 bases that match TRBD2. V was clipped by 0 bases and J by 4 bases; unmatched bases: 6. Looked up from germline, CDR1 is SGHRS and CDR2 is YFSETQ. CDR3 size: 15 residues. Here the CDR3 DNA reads TGCGCCAGCAGCTTGGGGACTAGCAGGTTTTACGAGCAGTACTTC. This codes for CASSLGTSRFYEQYF.

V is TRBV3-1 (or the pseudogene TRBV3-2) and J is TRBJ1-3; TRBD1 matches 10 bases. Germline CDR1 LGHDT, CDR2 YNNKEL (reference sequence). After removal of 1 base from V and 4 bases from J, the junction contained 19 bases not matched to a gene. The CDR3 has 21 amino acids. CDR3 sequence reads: CASSQAGWGTGESNTGNTIYF. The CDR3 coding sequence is TGTGCCAGCAGCCAAGCAGGGTGGGGGACAGGGGAGTCTAATACCGGAAACACCATATATTTT.

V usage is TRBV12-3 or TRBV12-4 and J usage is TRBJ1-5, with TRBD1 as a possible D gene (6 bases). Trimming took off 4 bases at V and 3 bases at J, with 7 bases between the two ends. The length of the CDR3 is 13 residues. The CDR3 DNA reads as TGTGCCAGCAGTTCAGGGGTCAATCAGCCCCAGCATTTT. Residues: CASSSGVNQPQHF.

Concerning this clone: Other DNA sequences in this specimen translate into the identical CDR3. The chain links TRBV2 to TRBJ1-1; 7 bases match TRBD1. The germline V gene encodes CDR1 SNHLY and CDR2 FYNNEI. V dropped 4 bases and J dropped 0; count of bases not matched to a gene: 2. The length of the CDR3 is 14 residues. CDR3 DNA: TGTGCCAGCAGTGGACAGGGAATGAACACTGAAGCTTTCTTT. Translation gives CASSGQGMNTEAFF.

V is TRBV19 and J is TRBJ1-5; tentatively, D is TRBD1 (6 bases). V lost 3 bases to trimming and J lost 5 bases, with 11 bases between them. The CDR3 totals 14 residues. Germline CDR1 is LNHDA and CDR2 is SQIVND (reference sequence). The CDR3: CASSMGAGDQPQHF. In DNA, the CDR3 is TGTGCCAGTAGTATGGGGGCAGGGGATCAGCCCCAGCATTTT.

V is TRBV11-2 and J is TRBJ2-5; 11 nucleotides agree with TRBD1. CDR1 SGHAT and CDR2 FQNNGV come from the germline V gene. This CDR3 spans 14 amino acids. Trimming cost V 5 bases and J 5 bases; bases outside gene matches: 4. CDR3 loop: CASSPGTGGETQYF. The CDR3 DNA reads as TGTGCCAGCAGCCCCGGGACAGGGGGGGAGACCCAGTACTTC. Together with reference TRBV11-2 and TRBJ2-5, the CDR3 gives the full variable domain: EAGVAQSPRYKIIEKRQSVAFWCNPISGHATLYWYQQILGQGPKLLIQFQNNGVVDDSQLPKDRFSAERLKGVDSTLKIQPAKLEDSAVYLCASSPGTGGETQYFGPGTRLLVL.

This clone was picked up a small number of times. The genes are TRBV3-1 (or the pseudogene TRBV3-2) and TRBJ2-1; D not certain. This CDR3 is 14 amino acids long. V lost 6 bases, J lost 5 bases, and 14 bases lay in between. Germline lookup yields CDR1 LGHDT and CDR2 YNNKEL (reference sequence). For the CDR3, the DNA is TGTGCCAGCAGTCCAAAGACTGGAGACAATGAGCAGTTCTTC. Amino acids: CASSPKTGDNEQFF.

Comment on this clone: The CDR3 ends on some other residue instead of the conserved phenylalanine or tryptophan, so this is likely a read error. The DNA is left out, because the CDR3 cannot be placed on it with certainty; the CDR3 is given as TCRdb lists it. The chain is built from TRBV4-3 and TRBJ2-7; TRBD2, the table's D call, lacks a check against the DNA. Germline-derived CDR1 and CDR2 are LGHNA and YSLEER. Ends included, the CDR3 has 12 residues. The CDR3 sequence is CASSRTGTRRGL.

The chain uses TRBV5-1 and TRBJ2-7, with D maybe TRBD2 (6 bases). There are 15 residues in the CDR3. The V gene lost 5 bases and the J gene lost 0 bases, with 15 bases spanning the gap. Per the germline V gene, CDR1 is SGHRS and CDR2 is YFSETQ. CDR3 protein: CASSLGSGNSYEQYF. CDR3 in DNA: TGCGCCAGCAGTTTAGGTAGCGGCAACTCCTACGAGCAGTACTTC. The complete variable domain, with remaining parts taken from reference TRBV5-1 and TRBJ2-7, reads KAGVTQTPRYLIKTRGQQVTLSCSPISGHRSVSWYQQTPGQGLQFLFEYFSETQRNKGNFPGRFSGRQFSNSRSEMNVSTLELGDSALYLCASSLGSGNSYEQYFGPGTRLTVT.

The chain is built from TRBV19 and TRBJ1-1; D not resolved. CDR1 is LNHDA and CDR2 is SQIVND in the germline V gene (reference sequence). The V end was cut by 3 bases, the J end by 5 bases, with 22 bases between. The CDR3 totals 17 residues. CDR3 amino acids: CASSMIRIGVGETEAFF. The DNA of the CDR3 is TGTGCCAGTAGTATGATTCGCATCGGGGTTGGGGAGACTGAAGCTTTCTTT.

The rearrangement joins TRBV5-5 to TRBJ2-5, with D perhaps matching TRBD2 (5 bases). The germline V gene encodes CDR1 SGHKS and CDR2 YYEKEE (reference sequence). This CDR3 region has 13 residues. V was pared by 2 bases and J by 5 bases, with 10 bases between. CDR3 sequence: CASSFNPGETQYF. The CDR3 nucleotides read TGTGCCAGCAGCTTTAACCCGGGGGAGACCCAGTACTTC.

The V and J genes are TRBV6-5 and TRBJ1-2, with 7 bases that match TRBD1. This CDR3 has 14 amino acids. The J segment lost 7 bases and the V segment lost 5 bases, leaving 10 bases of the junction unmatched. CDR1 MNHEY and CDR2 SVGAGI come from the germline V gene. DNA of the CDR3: TGTGCCAGCAGTCCATTCGACAGGGCCAGTGGCTACACCTTC. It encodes CASSPFDRASGYTF.

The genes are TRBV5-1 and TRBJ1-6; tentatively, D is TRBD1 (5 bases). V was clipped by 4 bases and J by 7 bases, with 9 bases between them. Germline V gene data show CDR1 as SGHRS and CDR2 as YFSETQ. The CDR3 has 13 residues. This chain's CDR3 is CASSPDSNSPLHF. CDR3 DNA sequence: TGCGCCAGCAGCCCTGACAGCAATTCACCCCTCCACTTT.

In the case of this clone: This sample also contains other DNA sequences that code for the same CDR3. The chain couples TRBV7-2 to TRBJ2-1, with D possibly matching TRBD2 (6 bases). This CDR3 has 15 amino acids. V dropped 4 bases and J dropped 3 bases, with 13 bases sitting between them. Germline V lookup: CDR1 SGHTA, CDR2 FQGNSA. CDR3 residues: CASSSSGSIYNEQFF. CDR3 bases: TGTGCCAGCAGCTCCTCCGGGAGTATCTACAATGAGCAGTTCTTC.

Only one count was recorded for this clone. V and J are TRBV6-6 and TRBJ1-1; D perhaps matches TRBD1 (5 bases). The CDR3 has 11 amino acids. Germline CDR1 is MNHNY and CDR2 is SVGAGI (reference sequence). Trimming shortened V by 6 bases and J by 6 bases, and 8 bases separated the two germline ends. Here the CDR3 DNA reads TGTGCCAGCAGGGAACAGGCTGAAGCTTTCTTT. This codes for CASREQAEAFF.

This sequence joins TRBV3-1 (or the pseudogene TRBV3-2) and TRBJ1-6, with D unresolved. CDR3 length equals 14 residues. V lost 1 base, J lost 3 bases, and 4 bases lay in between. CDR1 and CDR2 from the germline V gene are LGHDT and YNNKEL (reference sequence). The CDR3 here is CASSQGHYNSPLHF. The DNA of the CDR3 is TGTGCCAGCAGCCAAGGGCACTATAATTCACCCCTCCACTTT.

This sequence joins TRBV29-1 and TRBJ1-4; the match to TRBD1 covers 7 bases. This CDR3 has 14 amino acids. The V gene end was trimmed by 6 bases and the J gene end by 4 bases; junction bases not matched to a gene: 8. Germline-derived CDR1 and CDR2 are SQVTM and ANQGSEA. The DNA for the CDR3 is TGCAGCGTCTCGCTGACAGGGCTTAATGAAAAACTGTTTTTT. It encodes CSVSLTGLNEKLFF.

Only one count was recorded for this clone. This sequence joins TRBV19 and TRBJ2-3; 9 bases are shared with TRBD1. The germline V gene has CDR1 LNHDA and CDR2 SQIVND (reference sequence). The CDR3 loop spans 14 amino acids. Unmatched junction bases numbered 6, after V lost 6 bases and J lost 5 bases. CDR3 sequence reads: CASRQGAGIDTQYF. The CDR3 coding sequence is TGTGCCAGTAGACAGGGGGCTGGGATAGATACGCAGTATTTT.

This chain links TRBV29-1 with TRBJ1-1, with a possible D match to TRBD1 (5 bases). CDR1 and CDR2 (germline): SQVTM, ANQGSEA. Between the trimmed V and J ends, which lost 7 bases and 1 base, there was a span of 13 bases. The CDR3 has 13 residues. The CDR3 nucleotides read TGCAGCGCGAAGGGGCGGGGGAACACTGAAGCTTTCTTT. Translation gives CSAKGRGNTEAFF. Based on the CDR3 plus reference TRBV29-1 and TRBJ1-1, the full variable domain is SAVISQKPSRDICQRGTSLTIQCQVDSQVTMMFWYRQQPGQSLTLIATANQGSEATYESGFVIDKFPISRPNLTFSTLTVSNMSPEDSSIYLCSAKGRGNTEAFFGQGTRLTVV.

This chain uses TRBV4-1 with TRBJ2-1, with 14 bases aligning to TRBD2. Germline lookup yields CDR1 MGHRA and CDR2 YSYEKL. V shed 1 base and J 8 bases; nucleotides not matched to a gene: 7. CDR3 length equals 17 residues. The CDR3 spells CASSQGTLGLAGDEQFF. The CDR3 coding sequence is TGCGCCAGCAGCCAAGGAACCCTGGGACTAGCGGGAGATGAGCAGTTCTTC.

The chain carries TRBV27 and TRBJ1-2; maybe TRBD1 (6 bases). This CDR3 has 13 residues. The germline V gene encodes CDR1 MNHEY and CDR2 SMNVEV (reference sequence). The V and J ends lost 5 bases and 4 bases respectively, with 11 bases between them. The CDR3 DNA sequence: TGTGCCAGCAGTCGACAGGAAAGCTATGGCTACACCTTC. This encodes CASSRQESYGYTF.

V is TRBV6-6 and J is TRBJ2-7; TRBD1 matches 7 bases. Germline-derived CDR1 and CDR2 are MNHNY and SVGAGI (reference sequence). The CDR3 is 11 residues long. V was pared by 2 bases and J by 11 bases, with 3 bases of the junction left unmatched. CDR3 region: CASSYATGKYF. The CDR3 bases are TGTGCCAGCAGTTACGCGACAGGGAAGTACTTC.

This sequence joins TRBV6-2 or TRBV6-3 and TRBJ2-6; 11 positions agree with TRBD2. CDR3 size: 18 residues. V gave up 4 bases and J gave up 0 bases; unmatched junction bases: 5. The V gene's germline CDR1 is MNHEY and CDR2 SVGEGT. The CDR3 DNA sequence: TGTGCCAGCAGTTCGGGACTAGCGGTATTCTCTGGGGCCAACGTCCTGACTTTC. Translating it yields CASSSGLAVFSGANVLTF.